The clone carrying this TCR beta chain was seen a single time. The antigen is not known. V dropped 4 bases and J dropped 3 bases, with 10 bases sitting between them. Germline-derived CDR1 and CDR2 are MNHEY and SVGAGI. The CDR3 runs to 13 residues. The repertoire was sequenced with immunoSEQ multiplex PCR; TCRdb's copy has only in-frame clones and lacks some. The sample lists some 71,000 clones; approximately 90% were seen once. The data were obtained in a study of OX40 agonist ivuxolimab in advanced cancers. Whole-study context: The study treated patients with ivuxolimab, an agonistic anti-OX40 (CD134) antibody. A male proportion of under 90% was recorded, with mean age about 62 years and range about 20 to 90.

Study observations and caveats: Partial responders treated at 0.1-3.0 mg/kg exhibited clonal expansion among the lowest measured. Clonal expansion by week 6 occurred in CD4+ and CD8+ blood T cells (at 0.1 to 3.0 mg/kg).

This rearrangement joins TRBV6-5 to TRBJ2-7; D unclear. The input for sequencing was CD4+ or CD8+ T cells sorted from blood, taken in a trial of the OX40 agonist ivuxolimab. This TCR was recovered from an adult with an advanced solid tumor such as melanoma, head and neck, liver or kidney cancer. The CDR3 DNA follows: TGTGCCAGCAGTTTCAGCGTAAGCTACGAGCAGTACTTC. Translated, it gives CASSFSVSYEQYF.